This T cell receptor (beta chain) was obtained from a study of blood T cell repertoires in COVID-19. Study details: Samples came from the United States, Italy and Spain, spanning acute and convalescent COVID-19.

This clone showed up just once. Measured with immunoSEQ multiplex PCR; TCRdb has only the in-frame clones, and not every one. The sample includes roughly 140,000 clones, more than 75% of them seen just once. Trimming took 3 bases from V and 1 from J, leaving 3 bases between them. This CDR3 has 11 amino acids. The germline CDR1 and CDR2 sequences are DFQATT and SNEGSKA (reference sequence). The V call is TRBV20-1, the J call TRBJ2-5; D is ambiguous. The specimen was peripheral blood. The clonotype was recovered from a man in his 70s with acute or convalescent COVID-19. CDR3 loop: CSARAQETQYF. The CDR3 nucleotides read TGCAGTGCTAGGGCCCAAGAGACCCAGTACTTC.